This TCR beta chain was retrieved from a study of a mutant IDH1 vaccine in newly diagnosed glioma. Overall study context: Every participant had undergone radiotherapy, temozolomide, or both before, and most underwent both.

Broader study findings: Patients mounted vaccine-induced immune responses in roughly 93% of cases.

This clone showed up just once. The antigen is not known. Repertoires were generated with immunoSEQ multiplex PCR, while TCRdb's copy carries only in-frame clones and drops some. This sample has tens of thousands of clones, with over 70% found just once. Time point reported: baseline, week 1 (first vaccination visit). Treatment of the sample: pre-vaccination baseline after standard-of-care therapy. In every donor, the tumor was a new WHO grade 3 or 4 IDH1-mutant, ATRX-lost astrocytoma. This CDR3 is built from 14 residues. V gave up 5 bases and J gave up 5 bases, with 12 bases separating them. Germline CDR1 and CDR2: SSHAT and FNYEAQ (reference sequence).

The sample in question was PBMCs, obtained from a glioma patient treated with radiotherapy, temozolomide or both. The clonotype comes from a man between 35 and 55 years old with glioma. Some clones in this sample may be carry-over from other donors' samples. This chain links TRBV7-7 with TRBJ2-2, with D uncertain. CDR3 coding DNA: TGTGCCAGCAGCCATGCGCAATCGACCGGGGAGCTGTTTTTT. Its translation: CASSHAQSTGELFF.